Presented here are 11 T cell receptor beta chains from one specimen sequenced in a study of cytomegalovirus exposure and HLA in healthy donors. The PCR had 60 Vbeta and 13 Jbeta primers. Clones were read by immunoSEQ multiplex PCR, and TCRdb kept only the in-frame ones, dropping some. In the table there are approximately 200,000 clones, 83% of which are singletons. Sequencing was done on a sample of PBMCs. These receptors were obtained from a girl between 5 and 17 years old in good health and CMV-seronegative.

The CDR3 nucleotides read TGTGCCACCAGCAGAGATCGCGGGGCTTTAACCCAGTACTTC. Encoded protein: CATSRDRGALTQYF. The chain is built from TRBV15 and TRBJ2-5; tentatively, D is TRBD2 (6 bases). This CDR3 contains 14 residues. V dropped 0 bases and J dropped 8 bases, with 13 bases sitting between them. The germline V gene encodes CDR1 LNHNV and CDR2 YYDKDF (reference sequence).

J is TRBJ2-1 and V is TRBV27; 10 nucleotides line up with TRBD1. CDR1 is MNHEY and CDR2 is SMNVEV in the germline V gene (reference sequence). The ends lost 3 bases at V and 10 bases at J; junction bases unmatched: 15. The CDR3 covers 17 residues. The CDR3 DNA sequence: TGTGCCAGCAGTTTTCTGTCTGTGGGACAGGGGCCTTTAGAGCAGTTCTTC. Translation gives CASSFLSVGQGPLEQFF.

The rearrangement joins TRBV5-1 to TRBJ2-2; D is perhaps TRBD2 (5 bases). Trimming took 4 bases from V and 6 from J, leaving 22 bases between them. The CDR3 spans 17 residues. Looked up from germline, CDR1 is SGHRS and CDR2 is YFSETQ. The CDR3 region has the DNA TGCGCCAGCAGCACCTTACCAGAGAGGGAAGGTTCCGGGGAGCTGTTTTTT. This translates into CASSTLPEREGSGELFF.

This chain joins TRBV25-1 and TRBJ2-1; a weak D match, TRBD1 (5 bases). Germline values: CDR1 MGHDK, CDR2 SYGVNS. Trimming removed 4 bases at V and 2 bases at J, with 15 bases between. CDR3 size: 16 residues. The CDR3 DNA sequence: TGTGCCAGCAGTGTGCAGGGTGAATTCCCCTACAATGAGCAGTTCTTC. It specifies CASSVQGEFPYNEQFF. The full variable domain, rest sourced from reference TRBV25-1 and TRBJ2-1, is EADIYQTPRYLVIGTGKKITLECSQTMGHDKMYWYQQDPGMELHLIHYSYGVNSTEKGDLSSESTVSRIRTEHFPLTLESARPSHTSQYLCASSVQGEFPYNEQFFGPGTRLTVL.

CDR3 nucleotides: TGTGCCAGCAGTGAAGCCGGGGGGGGACTACCGGCGGGTACCCAGTACTTC. Encoded protein: CASSEAGGGLPAGTQYF. This chain uses TRBV27 with TRBJ2-5, with 8 bases aligning to TRBD2. The germline CDR1 and CDR2 sequences are MNHEY and SMNVEV (reference sequence). V was pared by 5 bases and J by 8 bases, with 19 bases of the junction left unmatched. This CDR3 region has 17 residues.

V gene TRBV2 combines with J gene TRBJ2-7, with 7 bases identical to TRBD1. V trimming: 4 bases; J trimming: 4 bases; junction bases outside the gene matches: 4. The germline V gene has CDR1 SNHLY and CDR2 FYNNEI. The CDR3 loop spans 13 amino acids. This chain's CDR3 is CASSARDRYEQYF. The CDR3, as DNA: TGTGCCAGCAGTGCTCGGGACAGATACGAGCAGTACTTC.

This sequence joins TRBV28 and TRBJ2-2, with D possibly matching TRBD2 (6 bases). The CDR3 length is 14 residues. Per germline, CDR1 MDHEN and CDR2 SYDVKM. V shed 6 bases and J shed 6 bases, with 14 bases lying between them. The CDR3 bases are TGTGCCAGCAGAAAAGGGGACTCTCCCGGGGAGCTGTTTTTT. Protein product: CASRKGDSPGELFF.

The chain is built from TRBV9 and TRBJ2-5; 7 nucleotides match TRBD2. Germline V gene sequence: CDR1 SGDLS, CDR2 YYNGEE. The CDR3 runs 15 residues. V shed 2 bases and J 0 bases; nucleotides not matched to a gene: 4. The CDR3 nucleotides read TGTGCCAGCAGCGTGCTCGGGGGGTACCAAGAGACCCAGTACTTC. It codes for CASSVLGGYQETQYF.

The V call is TRBV27, the J call TRBJ1-1, with 8 bases aligning to TRBD1. The V gene's germline CDR1 is MNHEY and CDR2 SMNVEV (reference sequence). V gave up 4 bases and J gave up 5 bases; unmatched junction bases: 18. CDR3 length equals 18 residues. The CDR3 reads CASSSILSRGQGETEAFF. For the CDR3, the DNA is TGTGCCAGCAGTTCTATATTAAGCAGGGGGCAGGGGGAGACTGAAGCTTTCTTT.

This clone was seen a few times. The rearrangement links TRBV5-1 to TRBJ2-7, with TRBD1 identical over 7 bases. The junction had 4 bases not matched to a gene; V was cut back by 1 base and J by 6 bases. The V gene's germline CDR1 is SGHRS and CDR2 YFSETQ. This CDR3 contains 13 residues. The CDR3 sequence: CASSLSQGVEQYF. The CDR3 DNA reads TGCGCCAGCAGCTTGAGCCAGGGGGTCGAGCAGTACTTC.

The CDR3 region is CASAPHNEQYF. CDR3 nucleotide sequence: TGTGCCAGCGCCCCACACAACGAGCAGTACTTC. V is TRBV2 and J is TRBJ2-7; D gene unclear. Germline values: CDR1 SNHLY, CDR2 FYNNEI. The length of the CDR3 is 11 residues. V shed 8 bases and J shed 5 bases, with 10 bases lying between them.